This section outlines one T cell receptor (beta chain) sequence together with its context. Its antigen remains unknown. Template switching created a universal primer site, and the cDNA included unique molecular identifiers. TCRdb reprocessed the 5' RACE reads via MiXCR and lists one record per CDR3 protein. Of more than 400,000 distinct CDR3 sequences listed, 15% are singletons. The sample belongs to a study of identical twins. Study-wide results and caveats: Sequences that were out-of-frame, alpha and twin-shared displayed an excess of low generation probability. Cord blood's abundant beta clonotypes had fewer insertions, unlike memory repertoires.

The CDR3 totals 17 residues. V dropped 0 bases and J dropped 0 bases, with 11 bases sitting between them. CDR1 is SGHTA, CDR2 FQGTGA, per germline. This sample was shared with a second study, whose subject was yellow fever vaccine responses in identical twins. This second study says: In identical twins, vaccine T cell responses appeared partly shared and partly individual.

The origin of this receptor is a woman between 18 and 30 years old in good health. The chain has TRBV7-3 and TRBJ2-2; D is unclear. Source material: CD4+ T cells sorted from blood. The CDR3 spells CASSLTPTASNTGELFF. CDR3 DNA: TGTGCCAGCAGCTTAACTCCGACGGCCTCGAACACCGGGGAGCTGTTTTTT.